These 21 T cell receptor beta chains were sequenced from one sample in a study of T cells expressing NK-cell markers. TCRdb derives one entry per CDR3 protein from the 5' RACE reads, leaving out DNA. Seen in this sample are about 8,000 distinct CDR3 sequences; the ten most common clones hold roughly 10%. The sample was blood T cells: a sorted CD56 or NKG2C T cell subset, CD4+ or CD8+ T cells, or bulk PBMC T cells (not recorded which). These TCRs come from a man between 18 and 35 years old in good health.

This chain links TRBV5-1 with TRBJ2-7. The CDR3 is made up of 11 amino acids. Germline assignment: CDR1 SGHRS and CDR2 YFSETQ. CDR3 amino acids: CASSMDREQYF.

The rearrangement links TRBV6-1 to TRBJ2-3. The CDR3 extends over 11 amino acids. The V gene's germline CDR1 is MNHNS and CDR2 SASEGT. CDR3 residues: CARDSTDTQYF.

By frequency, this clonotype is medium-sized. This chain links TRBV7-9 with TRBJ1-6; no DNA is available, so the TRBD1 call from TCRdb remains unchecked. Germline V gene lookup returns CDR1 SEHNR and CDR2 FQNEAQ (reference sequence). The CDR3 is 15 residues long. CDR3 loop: CASSLGDRPNSPLHF.

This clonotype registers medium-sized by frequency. CDR3 protein: CASSQVGETEQYF. The chain has TRBV4-3 and TRBJ2-7. Per germline, CDR1 LGHNA and CDR2 YSLEER. The CDR3 covers 13 residues.

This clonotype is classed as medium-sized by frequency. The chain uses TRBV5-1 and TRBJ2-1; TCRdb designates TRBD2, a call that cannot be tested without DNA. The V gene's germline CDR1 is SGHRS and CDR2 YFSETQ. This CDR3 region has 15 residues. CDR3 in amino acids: CASSLGSLAGDEQFF.

The CDR3 protein is CASSFLETQYF. The genes are TRBV7-9 and TRBJ2-5. The germline V gene encodes CDR1 SEHNR and CDR2 FQNEAQ (reference sequence). This CDR3 has 11 residues.

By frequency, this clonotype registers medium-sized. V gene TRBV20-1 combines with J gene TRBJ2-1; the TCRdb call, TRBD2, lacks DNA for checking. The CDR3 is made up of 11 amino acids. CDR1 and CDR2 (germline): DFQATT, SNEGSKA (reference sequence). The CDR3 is CSARLPLEQFF.

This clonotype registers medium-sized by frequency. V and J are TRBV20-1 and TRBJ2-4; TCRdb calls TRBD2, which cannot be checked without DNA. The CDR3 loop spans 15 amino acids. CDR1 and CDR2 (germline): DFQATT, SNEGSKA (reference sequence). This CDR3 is CSARAPSGSRNIQYF.

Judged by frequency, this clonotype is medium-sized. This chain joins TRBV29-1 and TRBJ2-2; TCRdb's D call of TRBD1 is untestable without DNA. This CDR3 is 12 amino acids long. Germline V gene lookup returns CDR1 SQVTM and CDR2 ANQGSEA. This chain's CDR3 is CSGSGSGGELFF.

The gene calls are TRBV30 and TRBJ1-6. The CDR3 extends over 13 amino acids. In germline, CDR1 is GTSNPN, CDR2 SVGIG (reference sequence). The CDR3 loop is CALREALNSPLHF.

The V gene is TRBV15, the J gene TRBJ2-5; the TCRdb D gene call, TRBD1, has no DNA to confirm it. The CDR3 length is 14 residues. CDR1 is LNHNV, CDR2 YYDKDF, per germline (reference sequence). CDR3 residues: CATSRDRGGETQYF.

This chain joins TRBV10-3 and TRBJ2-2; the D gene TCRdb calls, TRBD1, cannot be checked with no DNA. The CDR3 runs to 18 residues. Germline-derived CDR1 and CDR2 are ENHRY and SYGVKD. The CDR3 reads CAISEVRRQGPYTGELFF.

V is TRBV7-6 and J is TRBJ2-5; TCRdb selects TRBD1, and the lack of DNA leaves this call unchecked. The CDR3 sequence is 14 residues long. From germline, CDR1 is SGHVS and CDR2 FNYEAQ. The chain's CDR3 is CASSQGSHQETQYF.

CDR3 in amino acids: CASSLSLQRFPSSTDTQYF. V gene TRBV7-8 combines with J gene TRBJ2-3; without DNA, the TCRdb call of TRBD2 cannot be checked. CDR3 length: 19 amino acids. Germline V CDR1 and CDR2: SGHVS, FQNEAQ.

This chain's CDR3 is CASSLGLIQPQHF. This chain uses TRBV13 with TRBJ1-5. CDR3 size: 13 residues. Germline V gene lookup returns CDR1 PRHDT and CDR2 FYEKMQ (reference sequence).

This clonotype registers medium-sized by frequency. The CDR3 loop reads CASSPGLADHNEQFF. This chain links TRBV6-4 with TRBJ2-1; TCRdb's D call, TRBD2, is unchecked because there is no DNA. Germline CDR1 is MRHNA and CDR2 is SNTAGT. This CDR3 comprises 15 residues.

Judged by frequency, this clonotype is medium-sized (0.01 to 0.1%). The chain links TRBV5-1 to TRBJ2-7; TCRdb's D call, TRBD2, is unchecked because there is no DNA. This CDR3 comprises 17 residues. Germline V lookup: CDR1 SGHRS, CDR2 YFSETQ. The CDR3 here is CASRGLAGGHLFYEQYF.

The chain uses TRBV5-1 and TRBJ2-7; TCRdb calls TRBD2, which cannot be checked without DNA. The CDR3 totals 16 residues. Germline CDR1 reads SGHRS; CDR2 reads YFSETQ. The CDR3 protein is CASSDTSGKLFSKQYF. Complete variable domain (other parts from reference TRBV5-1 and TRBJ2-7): KAGVTQTPRYLIKTRGQQVTLSCSPISGHRSVSWYQQTPGQGLQFLFEYFSETQRNKGNFPGRFSGRQFSNSRSEMNVSTLELGDSALYLCASSDTSGKLFSKQYFGPGTRLTVT.

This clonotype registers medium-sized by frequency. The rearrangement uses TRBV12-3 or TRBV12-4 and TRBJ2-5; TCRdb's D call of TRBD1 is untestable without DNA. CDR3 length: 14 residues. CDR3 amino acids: CASSSSGGQETQYF.

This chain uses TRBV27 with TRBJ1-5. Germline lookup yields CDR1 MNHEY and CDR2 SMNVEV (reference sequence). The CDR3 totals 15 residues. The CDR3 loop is CASSLLGQSDQPQHF.

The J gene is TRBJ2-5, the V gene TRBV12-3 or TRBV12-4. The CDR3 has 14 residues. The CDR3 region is CASSPLTLMETQYF.